The clone carrying this TCR beta chain was seen many times. Recruitment covered hyperthyroidism patients aged 18 to 65 whose new diagnosis was of under 2 months' duration. The sequenced template was RNA, covering the TCR beta CDR3 region. RT-PCR with HTBI primers came first, then second-round multiplex PCR. TCRdb itself ran the multiplex PCR reads through MiXCR, one entry per CDR3 protein. This sample has over a million distinct CDR3 sequences, with less than 45% found just once. The sample comes from a study of Graves' ophthalmopathy and Graves' hyperthyroidism. This CDR3 has 15 amino acids. Germline-derived CDR1 and CDR2 are LNHDA and SQIVND (reference sequence). Trimming removed 5 bases from V and 0 bases from J, with 13 bases in between.

The source of this sequence is an adult man with Graves' hyperthyroidism. The chain is built from TRBV19 and TRBJ1-1, with D perhaps TRBD1 (5 bases). The material sequenced was peripheral blood or thyroid tissue (not recorded which). The DNA for the CDR3 is TGTGCCAGTAGTTTTGAACAGGCGCTGAACACTGAAGCTTTCTTT. Amino acid sequence: CASSFEQALNTEAFF.